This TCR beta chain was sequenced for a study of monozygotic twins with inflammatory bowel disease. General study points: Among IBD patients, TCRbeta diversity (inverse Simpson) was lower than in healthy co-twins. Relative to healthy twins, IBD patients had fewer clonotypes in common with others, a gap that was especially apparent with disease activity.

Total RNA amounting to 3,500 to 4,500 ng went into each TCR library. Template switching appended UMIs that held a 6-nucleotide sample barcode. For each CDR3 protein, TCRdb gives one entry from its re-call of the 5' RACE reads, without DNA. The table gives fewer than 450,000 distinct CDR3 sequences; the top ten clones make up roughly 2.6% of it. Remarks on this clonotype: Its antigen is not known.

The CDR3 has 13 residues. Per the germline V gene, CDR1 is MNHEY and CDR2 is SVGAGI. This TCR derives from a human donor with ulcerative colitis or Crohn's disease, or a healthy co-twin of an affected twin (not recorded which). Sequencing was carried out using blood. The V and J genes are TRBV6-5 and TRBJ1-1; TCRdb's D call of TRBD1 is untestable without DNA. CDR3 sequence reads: CASRKDFRVSAFF.